This TCR beta chain was observed in a study of identical twins. Study-wide findings and caveats: Twins' excess sharing was less marked for out-of-frame beta sequences. Twin sharing of out-of-frame TCR alpha was underestimated by models in monozygotic pairs.

This CDR3 comprises 14 residues. The V end was cut by 3 bases, the J end by 0 bases, with 6 bases between. Germline lookup yields CDR1 SNHLY and CDR2 FYNNEI. Details on this clonotype: The antigen is undetermined.

TCRdb independently ran MiXCR on the 5' RACE reads; one entry per CDR3 protein. Among 350,000 to 450,000 distinct CDR3 sequences listed, roughly 20% were seen once. The sequence was collected from a man in his forties or fifties in good health. The chain recombines TRBV2 with TRBJ1-5; D call uncertain. The sequenced sample was naive T cells sorted from blood. The CDR3 is CASSEGYSNQPQHF. CDR3 bases: TGTGCCAGCAGTGAGGGCTATAGCAATCAGCCCCAGCATTTT.